This T cell receptor beta chain was captured by sequencing in a study of CD8+ T cells in alopecia areata. Study-level results: Clonality was higher in lesional than normal scalp, especially in alopecia totalis/universalis.

This clone was counted only a few times. Its antigen is undetermined. Following extraction, RNA underwent reverse transcription to cDNA, which served as the sequencing template. Method: immunoSEQ multiplex PCR; TCRdb's copy keeps in-frame clones and lacks some. The sample carries 150,000 to 200,000 clones, almost 65% recorded once. The CDR3 extends over 17 amino acids. In germline, CDR1 is ENHRY, CDR2 SYGVKD. J was trimmed by 0 bases and V by 6 bases; bases with no gene match: 8. The source is a human donor with alopecia areata. The chain carries TRBV10-3 and TRBJ2-7; 13 bases map to TRBD2. Here the sequenced sample was CD4+ T cells sorted from blood, taken at week 0. The CDR3 region is CAISQGLAGNSSYEQYF. The CDR3, as DNA: TGTGCCATCAGCCAGGGACTAGCGGGGAACTCCTCCTACGAGCAGTACTTC.